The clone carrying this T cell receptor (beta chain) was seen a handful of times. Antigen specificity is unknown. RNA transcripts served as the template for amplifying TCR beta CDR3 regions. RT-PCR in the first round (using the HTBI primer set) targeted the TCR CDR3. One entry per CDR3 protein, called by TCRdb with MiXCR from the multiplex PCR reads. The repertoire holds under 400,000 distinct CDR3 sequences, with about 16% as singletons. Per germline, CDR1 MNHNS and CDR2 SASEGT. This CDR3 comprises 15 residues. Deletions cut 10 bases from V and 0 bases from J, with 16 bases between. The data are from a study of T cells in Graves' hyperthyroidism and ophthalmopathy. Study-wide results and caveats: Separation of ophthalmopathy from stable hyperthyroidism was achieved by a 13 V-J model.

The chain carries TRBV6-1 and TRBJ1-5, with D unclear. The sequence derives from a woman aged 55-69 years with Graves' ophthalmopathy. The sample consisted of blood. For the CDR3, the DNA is TGTGCCACCTGGGAGAGTCTGGGTAGCAATCAGCCCCAGCATTTT. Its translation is CATWESLGSNQPQHF.